The 5 T cell receptor beta chains in this list originate from one sample, sequenced in a study of blood T cell repertoires in COVID-19. Here immunoSEQ multiplex PCR was the method, and the copy in TCRdb shows in-frame clones only, minus some. The table includes tens of thousands of clones, about nine tenths detected once. Sequenced sample: peripheral blood. These receptors originate from a man between 70 and 80 years old with active or convalescent COVID-19.

This rearrangement joins TRBV7-6 to TRBJ1-2; 8 bases map to TRBD1. The CDR3 has 14 residues. The V segment lost 4 bases and the J segment 6 bases; nucleotides outside the gene matches: 7. CDR1 and CDR2 (germline): SGHVS, FNYEAQ. This chain's CDR3 is CASSSGQGGNGYTF. The CDR3 bases are TGTGCCAGCAGCTCAGGACAGGGCGGTAATGGCTACACCTTC.

This chain links TRBV27 with TRBJ2-7, with TRBD2 matching over 14 bases. J gave up 7 bases and V 5 bases, and 16 bases lay outside the gene matches. Germline CDR1 reads MNHEY; CDR2 reads SMNVEV (reference sequence). The CDR3 is 18 amino acids. This CDR3 reads CASSLGTSGSWARREQYF. The CDR3, as DNA: TGTGCCAGCAGTCTCGGGACTAGCGGGAGTTGGGCCAGGCGGGAGCAGTACTTC.

This chain uses TRBV15 with TRBJ1-5; D not certain. This CDR3 has 18 residues. Trimming took 0 bases from V and 7 from J, leaving 22 bases between them. Germline V gene sequence: CDR1 LNHNV, CDR2 YYDKDF (reference sequence). The CDR3 reads CATSRDERVPKRRQPQHF. Written as DNA, the CDR3 is TGTGCCACCAGCAGAGATGAGCGGGTACCGAAAAGGCGCCAGCCCCAGCATTTT.

This clone was observed a single time. V usage is TRBV30 and J usage is TRBJ2-1, with 8 bases that match TRBD2. The CDR3 consists of 13 residues. V lost 0 bases and J lost 7; bases outside the gene matches: 2. Germline values: CDR1 GTSNPN, CDR2 SVGIG (reference sequence). CDR3 sequence (DNA): TGTGCCTGGAGTGTAGGCGGGAGGAATGAGCAGTTCTTC. Translation: CAWSVGGRNEQFF.

The chain combines TRBV28 with TRBJ1-2, with 9 bases that match TRBD1. The CDR3 totals 14 residues. The V and J ends lost 7 bases and 4 bases, in that order; junction bases with no gene match: 7. Germline V gene lookup returns CDR1 MDHEN and CDR2 SYDVKM. CDR3 nucleotides: TGTGCCAGCATGCTGGGACAGGGTAGCTATGGCTACACCTTC. This gives the protein CASMLGQGSYGYTF.